Listed below are T cell receptor beta chains from one sample, sequenced in a study of Graves' ophthalmopathy and Graves' hyperthyroidism. MiXCR, run by TCRdb on the multiplex PCR reads, gives a single entry per CDR3 protein. In the table there are 400,000 to 450,000 distinct CDR3 sequences, around 20% of which are singletons. Sequencing was carried out using peripheral blood. All receptors come from a woman between 18 and 29 years old with stable Graves' hyperthyroidism. The CDR3 runs from the conserved cysteine through the conserved F or W. A D gene is named only where the DNA matches it firmly. Where a row states a size, it is once, few, many or the class of an expanded clone; other rows omit it.

d_gene	j_gene	abundance	v_gene	CDR3nt	CDR3aa
-	TRBJ2-3	-	TRBV6-5	TGTGCCAGCAGTTTCTACAGGACTAGGGGGAAGGATACGCAGTATTTT	CASSFYRTRGKDTQYF
-	TRBJ2-2	many	TRBV11-2	TGTGCCAGCAGCTTACACGATGCGCATTTGAGCGGGGAGCTGTTTTTT	CASSLHDAHLSGELFF
-	TRBJ1-1	many	TRBV29-1	TGCAGCGGAGACAGAGGAATGAACACTGAAGCTTTCTTT	CSGDRGMNTEAFF
TRBD2	TRBJ2-2	-	TRBV9	TGTGCCAGCAGCGATCGACAGGGGCTAGCGGGAGGGCCCGGGGAGCTGTTTTTT	CASSDRQGLAGGPGELFF
TRBD2	TRBJ2-7	many	TRBV28	TGTGCCAGCAGTTTATCCGGACTAGCGGGAGGGGACGGGGAGCAGTACTTC	CASSLSGLAGGDGEQYF
TRBD1	TRBJ1-2	-	TRBV4-1	TGCGCCAGCAGCCAGCCAAAACAGGGGCCGGGAGGCTACACCTTC	CASSQPKQGPGGYTF
-	TRBJ2-2	many	TRBV12-3/TRBV12-4	TGTGCCAGCACCCCTGGGATCCCCCAACGTTGGGAGCTGTTTTTT	CASTPGIPQRWELFF
TRBD1	TRBJ1-2	many	TRBV11-2	TGTGCCAGCAGCTTAGATCGCAGGGGGCGTGGTGGCTACACCTTC	CASSLDRRGRGGYTF
-	TRBJ1-1	many	TRBV19	TGTGCCAGTAGAAGTATAACAGGGAGGCGAACAACTGAAGCTTTCTTT	CASRSITGRRTTEAFF
-	TRBJ2-7	many	TRBV12-3/TRBV12-4	TGTGCCAGCAGCCTCGGGGCAGGCTCGGGGTACGAGCAGTACTTC	CASSLGAGSGYEQYF
TRBD2	TRBJ2-7	many	TRBV6-1	TGTGCCAGCAACCCAACTAGCGGGAGACACGAGCAGTACTTC	CASNPTSGRHEQYF
-	TRBJ1-5	many	TRBV20-1	TGCAGTGCTAGAGCCCTTAATTTGAATCAGCCCCAGCATTTT	CSARALNLNQPQHF
-	TRBJ1-1	many	TRBV30	TGTGCCTGGAGTCTCGTTTGGGGGGACACTGAAGCTTTCTTT	CAWSLVWGDTEAFF
-	TRBJ1-5	-	TRBV20-1	TGCAGTGCGCCACAGGTTAGCAATCAGCCCCAGCATTTT	CSAPQVSNQPQHF
-	TRBJ2-7	many	TRBV2	TGTGCCAGCAGTGGGAGTCTTCGTTCAAGACAGTTCTACGAGCAGTACTTC	CASSGSLRSRQFYEQYF
-	TRBJ2-5	many	TRBV12-3/TRBV12-4	TGTGCCAGCATGCAGCGGCACCAAGAGACCCAGTACTTC	CASMQRHQETQYF
TRBD2	TRBJ2-2	few	TRBV12-3/TRBV12-4	TGTGCCAGCAGGGTACTAGCGGGAAACGGGGAGCTGTTTTTT	CASRVLAGNGELFF
-	TRBJ1-5	-	TRBV19	TGTGCCAGTAGCCGCCGGGTCGGAACGATTCAGCCCCAGCATTTT	CASSRRVGTIQPQHF
TRBD1	TRBJ1-2	many	TRBV29-1	TGCAGCGTTGAAGGGACAGGGGGCAGTATCTATGGCTACACCTTC	CSVEGTGGSIYGYTF
TRBD1	TRBJ1-2	many	TRBV2	TGTGCCAGCGCCGGACAGGGGTTAGGCTATGGCTACACCTTC	CASAGQGLGYGYTF
TRBD2	TRBJ2-5	many	TRBV20-1	TGCAGTGCTAGAGATCGAAGCGGGAGGGTCCAAGAGACCCAGTACTTC	CSARDRSGRVQETQYF
-	TRBJ2-7	many	TRBV12-5	TGTGCTAGTGGTTTCCTTGGCCCGGGCCCCTACGAGCAGTACTTC	CASGFLGPGPYEQYF
TRBD1	TRBJ2-7	many	TRBV25-1	TGTGCCAGCAGTGATGACGACAGGGGGCCGCTTGCCTACGAGCAGTACTTC	CASSDDDRGPLAYEQYF
-	TRBJ1-2	many	TRBV7-2	TGTGCCAGCAGCCCGAAGGCCGTAGACGGTGGCTACACCTTC	CASSPKAVDGGYTF
-	TRBJ2-5	many	TRBV7-9	TGTGCCAGCAGCCGAAGGGTAGTCCAAGAGACCCAGTACTTC	CASSRRVVQETQYF
-	TRBJ1-1	-	TRBV12-3/TRBV12-4	TGTGCCAGCAGGGAGAGAACAGGGTTTGCTGAAGCTTTCTTT	CASRERTGFAEAFF
-	TRBJ1-3	-	TRBV10-1	TGCGCCAGCAGTGAGTCGGGCCTGGGGAGAGCTGGAAACACCATATATTTT	CASSESGLGRAGNTIYF
-	TRBJ1-1	few	TRBV27	TGTGCCAGCCACCCCGGTAGGGGCACTGAAGCTTTCTTT	CASHPGRGTEAFF
TRBD1	TRBJ1-5	many	TRBV20-1	TGCAGTAGGGACAGGGGACCATATAGCAATCAGCCCCAGCATTTT	CSRDRGPYSNQPQHF
-	TRBJ1-2	many	TRBV7-9	TGTGCCAGCAGCTTAGGAGTAGGAGGGAACTATGGCTACACCTTC	CASSLGVGGNYGYTF
-	TRBJ1-1	many	TRBV10-3	TGTGCCATCAGTGAAGGTAGAGGACAATTGAACACTGAAGCTTTCTTT	CAISEGRGQLNTEAFF
TRBD1	TRBJ1-3	many	TRBV12-3/TRBV12-4	TGTGCCAGCAGGTTACCGGGACAGGGGTACTCTGGAAACACCATATATTTT	CASRLPGQGYSGNTIYF
-	TRBJ1-1	few	TRBV4-3	TGCGCCAGCAGCCAAGAGGCCAGTATGAACACTGAAGCTTGCTTT	CASSQEASMNTEACF
TRBD2	TRBJ2-7	many	TRBV10-3	TGTGCCATCGGCCGGGGACTAGCGGGACGGTACGAGCAGTACTTC	CAIGRGLAGRYEQYF
-	TRBJ2-5	-	TRBV24-1	TGTGCCACCAGTGCCCCTCTCCCCGGCCATCAAGAGACCCAGTACTTC	CATSAPLPGHQETQYF
TRBD1	TRBJ1-2	many	TRBV12-3/TRBV12-4	TGTGCCAGCAGGCCAGGGGGCCTGGGGTATGGCTACACCTTC	CASRPGGLGYGYTF
-	TRBJ1-1	many	TRBV6-5	TGTGCCAGCAGTTTTGGGTCCAGTACTGAAGCTTTCTTT	CASSFGSSTEAFF
-	TRBJ2-7	many	TRBV18	TGTGCCAGCTCACAAGCGAACAGGGATCGGGAGCAGTACTTC	CASSQANRDREQYF
-	TRBJ2-7	many	TRBV19	TGTGCCAGTAGTATACGCGGGGGCAGAGCCAACTACGAGCAGTACTTC	CASSIRGGRANYEQYF
TRBD1	TRBJ1-6	many	TRBV27	TGTGCCACCGGACTTCTCCCAGGGGGTAATTCACCCCTCCACTTT	CATGLLPGGNSPLHF
-	TRBJ2-2	-	TRBV20-1	TGCAGTGCTAGGGCGGGACAAAAGCCGACCGGGGAGCTGTGTTTT	CSARAGQKPTGELCF
-	TRBJ2-7	many	TRBV7-2	TGTGCCAGCAGTCCCATGGGTGAGCAGTACTTC	CASSPMGEQYF
TRBD1	TRBJ1-2	many	TRBV30	TGTGCCTGGGGTAAACAGGGGCGCTATGGCTACACCTTC	CAWGKQGRYGYTF
-	TRBJ2-5	many	TRBV28	TGTGCCAGCAGTCATGTCCGGGTGGGCCCTATACAAGAGACCCAGTACTTC	CASSHVRVGPIQETQYF
-	TRBJ1-1	-	TRBV28	TGTGCCAGCAGTTTATCTAACCTCATGAACACTGAAGCTTTCTTT	CASSLSNLMNTEAFF
-	TRBJ1-1	few	TRBV30	TGTGCCTGGAACTTCAAGGAGAACACTGAAGCTTTCTTT	CAWNFKENTEAFF
TRBD2	TRBJ2-5	few	TRBV20-1	TGCACCGTCGAGCGAGCGGGAGGGGGGGGGACCCAGTACTTC	CTVERAGGGGTQYF
-	TRBJ2-4	many	TRBV5-1	TGCGCCAGCAGCCCGGGACTCCTCAAAAACATTCAGTACTTC	CASSPGLLKNIQYF